This TCR beta chain was sequenced during a study of cytomegalovirus exposure and HLA in healthy donors. Study overall: Out of a few hundred genotyped donors, about 84% belonged to the Caucasian-associated ancestry cluster.

Of note for this clone: The antigen is unknown.

It was with 60 Vbeta and 13 Jbeta primers that the PCR ran. Using immunoSEQ multiplex PCR, the repertoire was profiled, and TCRdb retains in-frame clones only, with some absent. Seen here are about 200,000 clones, 85% observed once, and the top ten hold 2% to 2.5%. General study results and limits: No immune exposure information besides CMV serostatus was available. More clonal expansion characterized HLA-associated TCR beta chains than equally common others in a later analysis. The study recorded 150 to 200 TCR beta chains that were cytomegalovirus-associated.

The CDR3 has 18 residues. V was clipped by 5 bases and J by 2 bases; unmatched bases: 16. Germline lookup yields CDR1 SGHTA and CDR2 FQGNSA. The material sequenced was PBMCs. The V gene is TRBV7-2, the J gene TRBJ2-5; 8 bases line up with TRBD2. The receptor comes from a woman between 50 and 59 years old in good health and CMV-seronegative. The CDR3 reads CASSTRGNGRGPQETQYF. The CDR3 DNA reads as TGTGCCAGCAGCACTCGCGGGAACGGGAGGGGTCCACAAGAGACCCAGTACTTC.